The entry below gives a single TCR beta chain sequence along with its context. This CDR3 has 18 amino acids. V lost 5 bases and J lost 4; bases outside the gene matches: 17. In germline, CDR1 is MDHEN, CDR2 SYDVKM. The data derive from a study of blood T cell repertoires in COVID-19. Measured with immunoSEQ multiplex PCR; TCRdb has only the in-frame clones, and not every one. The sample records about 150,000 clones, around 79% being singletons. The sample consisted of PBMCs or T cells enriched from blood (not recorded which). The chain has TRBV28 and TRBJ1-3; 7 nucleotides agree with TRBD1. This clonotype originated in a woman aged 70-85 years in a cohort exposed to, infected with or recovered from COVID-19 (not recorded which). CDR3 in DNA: TGTGCCAGCAGTCCCTACGGGTTCGACAGGGAGTCAGGAAACACCATATATTTT. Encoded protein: CASSPYGFDRESGNTIYF.